A single sample is the source of the 5 T cell receptor beta chains below, sequenced in a study of cytomegalovirus exposure and HLA in healthy donors. The PCR had 60 Vbeta and 13 Jbeta primers. Sequenced by immunoSEQ multiplex PCR; TCRdb stores in-frame clones only, minus some. The table lists 150,000 or so clones, about four fifths of them singletons, with 1% in the top ten. Sequencing was performed on PBMCs. The receptor set was obtained from a woman aged 45-59 years in good health and CMV-seropositive.

CDR3 protein: CASSAGGSGTQPQHF. Here the CDR3 DNA reads TGTGCCAGCAGTGCAGGAGGGTCAGGGACCCAGCCCCAGCATTTT. The chain uses TRBV6-1 and TRBJ1-5; possibly TRBD1 for D (5 bases). Germline CDR1 is MNHNS and CDR2 is SASEGT. The CDR3 spans 15 residues. Trimming stripped 4 bases from V and 7 bases from J, with 17 bases between.

The V and J genes are TRBV28 and TRBJ1-5; 8 bases agree with TRBD1. V shed 6 bases, J shed 3 bases, and the junction held 7 bases outside the gene matches. CDR1 and CDR2 from the germline V gene are MDHEN and SYDVKM. This CDR3 is 15 amino acids long. The CDR3 loop is CASSYQGAFNQPQHF. The CDR3 coding sequence is TGTGCCAGCAGCTATCAGGGGGCGTTCAATCAGCCCCAGCATTTT.

CDR3 residues: CASTKRGQDDTGELFF. DNA of the CDR3: TGTGCCAGCACTAAGCGGGGCCAAGACGACACCGGGGAGCTGTTTTTT. The chain links TRBV28 to TRBJ2-2; 7 bases agree with TRBD2. Germline lookup yields CDR1 MDHEN and CDR2 SYDVKM. This CDR3 has 16 residues. J gave up 3 bases and V 7 bases, and 11 bases lay outside the gene matches.

There are a few counts of this clone. This chain links TRBV9 with TRBJ2-1; 11 bases agree with TRBD2. The CDR3 length is 14 residues. CDR1 is SGDLS, CDR2 YYNGEE, per germline. V gave up 4 bases and J gave up 6 bases; unmatched junction bases: 3. CDR3 coding DNA: TGTGCCAGCAGCCTGGGACTAGCGGCCAATGAGCAGTTCTTC. Translation gives CASSLGLAANEQFF.

This chain joins TRBV6-5 and TRBJ1-1; weak D call: TRBD1 (5 bases). The germline CDR1 and CDR2 sequences are MNHEY and SVGAGI. The V end lost 2 bases, the J end lost 0 bases, and 10 bases lay between the germline ends. The CDR3 covers 15 residues. The CDR3: CASSYGGVMNTEAFF. In DNA, the CDR3 is TGTGCCAGCAGTTACGGGGGGGTGATGAACACTGAAGCTTTCTTT.